This paragraph covers one TCR beta chain sequence. Which antigen it targets is not known. Per-base qualities were not stored, and no clone one base away is much larger. The data were obtained in a study of cytomegalovirus exposure and HLA in healthy donors listed by TCRdb under 2017. Describing the broader study: According to a later analysis, the 120 or so validation repertoires were produced on the same platform as the 680 or so repertoires of the first cohort. The study combined high-throughput TCR immunosequencing, statistical association of individual TCRs with disease status, and machine learning to predict cytomegalovirus infection status. The study aimed to test whether signatures of past pathogen exposure could be identified by cataloging public T cell receptors. A separate validation cohort of over 95 different subjects was used in addition to the roughly 720-subject first cohort.

The donors were included in the validation cohort of some 120 subjects, a group kept apart from the approximately 700-subject first cohort. Spanning cysteine to phenylalanine, the CDR3 consists of 15 amino acids. The retained sequence is limited to the CDR3, 45 bases, with the frame set at the first base. The germline V gene gives CDR1 as MNHEY and CDR2 as SVGAGI. V has 2 bases trimmed and J has 9 bases trimmed; junction bases matching no gene number 7. General study outcomes and caveats: All 120 or so repertoires were used to score co-occurrence in the validation cohort in a later analysis, because that analysis had no HLA typing for the cohort. Three of the identified cytomegalovirus-associated TCR beta chains were confirmed in vitro to be specific for cytomegalovirus antigens. The classifier was reported to diagnose cytomegalovirus status with high specificity and sensitivity in both the original and validation cohorts. According to the authors, the approach could potentially be generalized to other disease states and immunological phenotypes. The study gave a list of under 200 TCR beta chains associated with cytomegalovirus. Most TCR sequences were seen in very few donors, while some public TCRs were found in many individuals. A later analysis found that TCRs clustered in the first cohort also tended to co-occur in the 120 validation repertoires, with 94% of cluster scores above 0.

Library prep was done by the immunoSEQ multiplex PCR assay. In the authors' own workflow: A statistical classification framework was developed to diagnose cytomegalovirus status using the catalog of TCR beta chain sequences. TCRdb retrieved this table from immuneACCESS and kept in-frame rearrangements only. Not all clones are present; in checked studies, unresolved V genes account for under half, and no reason is known for the remainder. V and J calls and clone size are those listed in that table; D and trimming were worked out from the DNA. The sample contains tens of thousands of clones, roughly 80% of them found a single time. The ten biggest clones cover about 12% of the sample.

The source is a woman in her late teens or twenties in good health and CMV-seropositive. This chain joins TRBV6-5 to TRBJ1-6; TRBD1 fits 7 bases in the junction. The specimen sequenced was PBMCs. The sequenced DNA is TGTGCCAGCAGTTACGAGGGACAGTTGGGTTCACCCCTCCACTTT. The resulting protein is CASSYEGQLGSPLHF.